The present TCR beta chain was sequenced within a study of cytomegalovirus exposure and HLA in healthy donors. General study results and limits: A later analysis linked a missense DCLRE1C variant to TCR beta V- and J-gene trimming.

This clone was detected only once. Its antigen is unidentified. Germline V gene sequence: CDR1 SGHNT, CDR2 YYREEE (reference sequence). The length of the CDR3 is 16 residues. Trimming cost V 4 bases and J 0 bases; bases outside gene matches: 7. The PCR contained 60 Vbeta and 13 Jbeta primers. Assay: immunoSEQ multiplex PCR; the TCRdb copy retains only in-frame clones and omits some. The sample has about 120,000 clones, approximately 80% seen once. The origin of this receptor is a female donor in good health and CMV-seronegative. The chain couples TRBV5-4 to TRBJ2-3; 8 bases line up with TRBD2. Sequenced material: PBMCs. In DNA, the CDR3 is TGTGCCAGCAGCCTAAGCGGGGGCCTTAGCACAGATACGCAGTATTTT. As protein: CASSLSGGLSTDTQYF.